Listed below are T cell receptor beta chains from one sample, sequenced in a study of blood T cell repertoires in COVID-19. The repertoire was sequenced with immunoSEQ multiplex PCR; TCRdb's copy has only in-frame clones and lacks some. The sample consists of 150,000 to 160,000 clones, around 85% of them appearing once. Sequencing used peripheral blood. The receptors shown here come from a woman between 65 and 79 years old with acute or convalescent COVID-19. Both conserved end residues are part of each CDR3. D genes are given only for firm matches. Clone size is stated in some rows and not others, as once, few, many or a class when expanded.

CDR3aa	CDR3nt	j_gene	len	abundance	v_gene	d_gene
CASSPPGWQGAFEQFF	TGTGCCAGCAGCCCCCCCGGCTGGCAGGGGGCTTTTGAGCAGTTCTTC	TRBJ2-1	16	NA	TRBV3-1/TRBV3-2	TRBD1
CASSKAGTGVNEQFF	TGTGCCAGTAGTAAAGCCGGGACAGGGGTCAATGAGCAGTTCTTC	TRBJ2-1	15	NA	TRBV19	TRBD1
CASSAGQGAEHF	TGTGCCAGCAGCGCAGGACAGGGGGCAGAGCATTTT	TRBJ1-5	12	NA	TRBV7-9	TRBD1
CASSQLAGGYNEQFF	TGTGCCAGCAGCCAACTAGCGGGGGGATACAATGAGCAGTTCTTC	TRBJ2-1	15	NA	TRBV13	TRBD2
CASRPGVSGNTIYF	TGTGCCAGCAGACCGGGGGTTTCTGGAAACACCATATATTTT	TRBJ1-3	14	NA	TRBV6-6	NA
CATSRDRGHNSPLHF	TGTGCCACCAGCAGAGACAGGGGACACAATTCACCCCTCCACTTT	TRBJ1-6	15	NA	TRBV15	NA
CASGAETGNTIYF	TGTGCCAGCGGGGCTGAAACTGGAAACACCATATATTTT	TRBJ1-3	13	few	TRBV9	NA
CASNPNRGLGGYTF	TGTGCCAGCAACCCCAACAGGGGGCTGGGTGGCTACACCTTC	TRBJ1-2	14	NA	TRBV7-9	TRBD1
CASSLGTGGFQPQHF	TGTGCCAGCAGTTTGGGGACAGGGGGCTTTCAGCCCCAGCATTTT	TRBJ1-5	15	once	TRBV28	TRBD1
CSASARGRNYGYTF	TGCAGTGCTAGTGCCAGGGGGCGGAACTATGGCTACACCTTC	TRBJ1-2	14	once	TRBV20-1	TRBD1
CASSLYSTSGWGEQFF	TGCGCCAGCAGCTTGTATAGTACTAGCGGATGGGGTGAGCAGTTCTTC	TRBJ2-1	16	NA	TRBV5-1	TRBD2
CAISETLGTGNTEAFF	TGTGCCATCAGTGAAACTCTCGGGACAGGGAACACTGAAGCTTTCTTT	TRBJ1-1	16	NA	TRBV10-3	TRBD1